These 28 T cell receptor beta chains were all obtained from the same sample, sequenced in a study of CD8 T cells in Susac syndrome. Reverse transcription used about 0.45 to 1 ug RNA and random hexamers. TCRdb re-called the immunoSEQ multiplex PCR reads with MiXCR, one entry per CDR3 protein. The data hold about 280,000 distinct CDR3 sequences, with around 84% observed a single time. The sample comprised CD8+ T cells from PBMCs. The source of these receptors is a human donor with multiple sclerosis.

This clonotype has just a few counts. CDR3: CASSLYSGRGRETQYF. CDR3 bases: TGTGCCAGCAGCTTATATAGCGGGAGAGGTAGAGAGACCCAGTACTTC. This chain connects TRBV11-2 to TRBJ2-5, with 9 nucleotides matching TRBD2. V was pared by 2 bases and J by 4 bases, with 8 bases of the junction left unmatched. This CDR3 has 16 amino acids. Germline V gene sequence: CDR1 SGHAT, CDR2 FQNNGV.

The V and J genes are TRBV5-6 and TRBJ2-7, with 12 bases that match TRBD2. V shed 4 bases and J 1 base; nucleotides not matched to a gene: 3. Germline V gene lookup returns CDR1 SGHDT and CDR2 YYEEEE. The CDR3 covers 15 residues. CDR3 sequence (DNA): TGTGCCAGCAGCCACGGGACTAGCGGGTCCTACGAGCAGTACTTC. Residues: CASSHGTSGSYEQYF.

This chain uses TRBV5-1 with TRBJ2-5; 7 bases are a match to TRBD1. The CDR3 extends over 16 amino acids. Trimming removed 5 bases from V and 2 bases from J; junction bases left unmatched: 12. The germline V gene has CDR1 SGHRS and CDR2 YFSETQ. The CDR3 spells CASRWTGEGVQETQYF. The CDR3 DNA sequence: TGCGCCAGCAGATGGACAGGAGAGGGTGTTCAAGAGACCCAGTACTTC.

The chain is built from TRBV7-9 and TRBJ2-7; D possibly uses TRBD1 or TRBD2 (5 bases each). Germline V CDR1 and CDR2: SEHNR, FQNEAQ (reference sequence). Trimming left V 4 bases short and J 0 bases short, with 16 bases between. The CDR3 is 16 amino acids. The CDR3 DNA reads TGTGCCAGCAGCTCCCCGACGTGGGGGAGCTCCTACGAGCAGTACTTC. It codes for CASSSPTWGSSYEQYF.

The chain is built from TRBV6-5 and TRBJ2-2; D remains ambiguous. Germline CDR1 is MNHEY and CDR2 is SVGAGI. CDR3 length: 14 residues. Between the trimmed V and J ends, which lost 2 bases and 5 bases, there was a span of 9 bases. The CDR3 DNA is TGTGCCAGCAGTTACGACGAGCCTACCGGGGAGCTGTTTTTT. Translation: CASSYDEPTGELFF.

This chain joins TRBV6-5 and TRBJ1-1; tentatively, D is TRBD1 (5 bases). V shed 0 bases and J shed 1 base, with 9 bases lying between them. The CDR3 has 15 residues. Germline CDR1 is MNHEY and CDR2 is SVGAGI. The CDR3 nucleotides are TGTGCCAGCAGTTACTCGTGGGGCACGAACACTGAAGCTTTCTTT. Its translation: CASSYSWGTNTEAFF.

This rearrangement joins TRBV29-1 to TRBJ2-1, with TRBD1 as a possible D gene (5 bases). Trimming shortened V by 2 bases and J by 1 base, and 9 bases separated the two germline ends. CDR3 size: 14 residues. CDR1 SQVTM and CDR2 ANQGSEA come from the germline V gene. The DNA of the CDR3 is TGCAGCGTTGAACTTAACAGGTCCTACAATGAGCAGTTCTTC. Residues: CSVELNRSYNEQFF.

V is TRBV4-2 and J is TRBJ2-1; TRBD1 agrees at 8 bases. After removal of 1 base from V and 7 bases from J, the junction contained 9 bases not matched to a gene. Per germline, CDR1 LGHNA and CDR2 YNFKEQ. This CDR3 is 16 amino acids long. CDR3 nucleotide sequence: TGTGCCAGCAGCCAAGTGTGGACAGGGAACATTAATGAGCAGTTCTTC. Amino acid sequence: CASSQVWTGNINEQFF.

The chain recombines TRBV2 with TRBJ2-7; D is undetermined. The V gene's germline CDR1 is SNHLY and CDR2 FYNNEI. The CDR3 contains 12 residues. Between the trimmed V and J ends, which lost 1 base and 6 bases, there was a span of 7 bases. CDR3 DNA: TGTGCCAGCAGTGAAGGAGGAGTCGAGCAGTACTTC. Protein product: CASSEGGVEQYF.

The rearrangement uses TRBV20-1 and TRBJ2-5, with 15 bases lining up with TRBD2. The CDR3 is 17 residues long. From germline, CDR1 is DFQATT and CDR2 SNEGSKA (reference sequence). After removal of 1 base from V and 4 bases from J, the junction contained 7 bases not matched to a gene. CDR3 sequence (DNA): TGCAGTGCTAGAGGGGGACTAGCGGGAGGTAATCGAGAGACCCAGTACTTC. Encoded protein: CSARGGLAGGNRETQYF.

This clonotype was seen a few times. The chain employs TRBV4-1 and TRBJ2-7; 9 bases agree with TRBD2. This CDR3 has 18 amino acids. The ends lost 4 bases at V and 2 bases at J; junction bases unmatched: 15. The germline gives CDR1 MGHRA, CDR2 YSYEKL. CDR3 loop: CASSPKGNSGSWTYEQYF. CDR3 coding DNA: TGCGCCAGCAGCCCCAAGGGTAATAGCGGGAGTTGGACCTACGAGCAGTACTTC.

This clonotype was recorded once. This sequence joins TRBV5-8 and TRBJ2-6, with D possibly matching TRBD1 (6 bases). Trimming took 3 bases from V and 0 from J, leaving 10 bases between them. This CDR3 is built from 16 residues. The germline CDR1 and CDR2 sequences are SGHTS and YDEGEE. The CDR3 bases are TGTGCCAGCAGCTGGGACAAGAGCTCTGGGGCCAACGTCCTGACTTTC. This translates into CASSWDKSSGANVLTF.

CDR3 sequence reads: CASSHRRGRQETQYF. DNA of the CDR3: TGTGCCAGCAGCCATAGAAGAGGGCGTCAAGAGACCCAGTACTTC. The chain has TRBV7-9 and TRBJ2-5; D is possibly TRBD2 (5 bases). CDR1 and CDR2 from the germline V gene are SEHNR and FQNEAQ (reference sequence). The CDR3 covers 15 residues. Trimming removed 5 bases at V and 2 bases at J, with 15 bases between.

The chain links TRBV5-5 to TRBJ2-7, with no clear D. V lost 2 bases to trimming and J lost 2 bases, with 11 bases between them. Germline V lookup: CDR1 SGHKS, CDR2 YYEKEE (reference sequence). This CDR3 contains 14 residues. The CDR3 loop reads CASSFASLTYEQYF. CDR3 sequence (DNA): TGTGCCAGCAGCTTCGCTTCCTTAACCTACGAGCAGTACTTC. Full variable domain (missing parts from reference TRBV5-5 and TRBJ2-7): DAGVTQSPTHLIKTRGQQVTLRCSPISGHKSVSWYQQVLGQGPQFIFQYYEKEERGRGNFPDRFSARQFPNYSSELNVNALLLGDSALYLCASSFASLTYEQYFGPGTRLTVT.

V is TRBV4-1 and J is TRBJ1-5; D not certain. V was cut by 1 base and J by 4 bases, with 14 bases left in between. The germline CDR1 and CDR2 sequences are MGHRA and YSYEKL. This CDR3 has 16 residues. This CDR3 reads CASSQVIGRENQPQHF. The CDR3 region has the DNA TGCGCCAGCAGCCAAGTGATAGGCCGGGAGAATCAGCCCCAGCATTTT.

In this sample, this clonotype turned up a few times. Here the CDR3 DNA reads TGCAGCGTACCTTGGCGGGAGGTCAATGAGCAGTTCTTC. It translates to CSVPWREVNEQFF. The chain uses TRBV29-1 and TRBJ2-1; TRBD2 aligns across 8 bases. The CDR3 extends over 13 amino acids. Germline values: CDR1 SQVTM, CDR2 ANQGSEA. V dropped 6 bases and J dropped 6; count of bases not matched to a gene: 7.

This chain connects TRBV28 to TRBJ2-2, with TRBD1 matching over 7 bases. The trim removed 2 bases at V and 7 bases at J, leaving 7 bases unmatched. CDR1 and CDR2 from the germline V gene are MDHEN and SYDVKM. This CDR3 has 15 residues. The CDR3 reads CASSLPGQVDGELFF. The CDR3 nucleotides read TGTGCCAGCAGTTTACCTGGACAGGTGGACGGGGAGCTGTTTTTT.

The V gene is TRBV6-4, the J gene TRBJ1-4, with TRBD1 as a possible D gene (5 bases). With 3 bases removed from V and 3 bases from J, the gap between germline ends came to 23 bases. The CDR3 consists of 19 residues. Germline-derived CDR1 and CDR2 are MRHNA and SNTAGT. The CDR3 is CASSDEGPGQAHPNEKLFF. In DNA form, the CDR3 reads TGTGCCAGCAGTGATGAGGGTCCGGGGCAGGCCCATCCTAATGAAAAACTGTTTTTT.

The V call is TRBV27, the J call TRBJ2-3; D unresolved. V was trimmed by 5 bases and J by 4 bases, leaving 16 bases between them. Germline values: CDR1 MNHEY, CDR2 SMNVEV (reference sequence). This CDR3 comprises 15 residues. Written as DNA, the CDR3 is TGTGCCAGCAGTCCTACGATAGTGGGGTCAGATACGCAGTATTTT. This encodes CASSPTIVGSDTQYF.

The chain combines TRBV12-3 or TRBV12-4 with TRBJ2-2, with unresolved D. Trimming stripped 7 bases from V and 1 base from J, with 10 bases between. The CDR3 covers 14 residues. CDR3 loop: CASTDEVNTGELFF. The CDR3 DNA reads TGTGCCAGCACCGATGAGGTGAACACCGGGGAGCTGTTTTTT.

The chain links TRBV27 to TRBJ1-2; maybe TRBD1 (5 bases). Germline CDR1 and CDR2: MNHEY and SMNVEV (reference sequence). This CDR3 is built from 14 residues. With 4 bases removed from V and 2 bases from J, the gap between germline ends came to 11 bases. The CDR3: CASSYLGENYGYTF. CDR3 sequence (DNA): TGTGCCAGCAGTTATCTGGGGGAGAACTATGGCTACACCTTC.

This chain joins TRBV20-1 and TRBJ2-7; D remains ambiguous. The CDR3 loop spans 12 amino acids. From germline, CDR1 is DFQATT and CDR2 SNEGSKA (reference sequence). V dropped 5 bases and J dropped 4 bases, with 12 bases sitting between them. The CDR3 loop is CSASDLDYEQYF. The CDR3 DNA reads as TGCAGTGCTTCCGACTTAGATTACGAGCAGTACTTC.

This sequence joins TRBV6-5 and TRBJ1-6, with unresolved D. CDR3 size: 16 residues. Trimming stripped 2 bases from V and 7 bases from J, with 15 bases between. Germline CDR1 reads MNHEY; CDR2 reads SVGAGI. In DNA, the CDR3 is TGTGCCAGCAGTTACCTAGCGGATATCTTGAATTCACCCCTCCACTTT. Protein product: CASSYLADILNSPLHF.

This clonotype was observed a few times. The chain employs TRBV13 and TRBJ2-7, with TRBD2 matching over 9 bases. The CDR3 is 14 residues long. J was trimmed by 4 bases and V by 2 bases; bases with no gene match: 3. The germline CDR1 and CDR2 sequences are PRHDT and FYEKMQ (reference sequence). CDR3 amino acids: CASSLRLAGYEQYF. As DNA, the CDR3 is TGTGCCAGCAGCTTACGGCTAGCGGGATACGAGCAGTACTTC.

This chain links TRBV27 with TRBJ2-4, with no clear D. V was trimmed by 3 bases and J by 6 bases, leaving 12 bases between them. From germline, CDR1 is MNHEY and CDR2 SMNVEV (reference sequence). There are 14 residues in the CDR3. CDR3 in amino acids: CASSLSSVLNIQYF. For the CDR3, the DNA is TGTGCCAGCAGTTTGTCCTCCGTCCTAAACATTCAGTACTTC.

The CDR3 bases are TGTGCCAGCAGCGGAGAGACAGGGGCGAACAGTTCACCCCTCCACTTT. The encoded protein is CASSGETGANSSPLHF. V is TRBV9 and J is TRBJ1-6, with 8 nucleotides matching TRBD1. Germline-derived CDR1 and CDR2 are SGDLS and YYNGEE. The CDR3 spans 16 residues. V lost 3 bases, J lost 9 bases, and 11 bases stayed unmatched.

There are a few counts of this clonotype. The genes are TRBV28 and TRBJ2-7; 8 nucleotides agree with TRBD1. This CDR3 contains 15 residues. V trimming: 10 bases; J trimming: 1 base; junction bases outside the gene matches: 12. In germline, CDR1 is MDHEN, CDR2 SYDVKM. Here the CDR3 reads CATTGPRDRSYEQYF. Written as DNA, the CDR3 is TGTGCCACTACCGGGCCCCGGGACAGGTCCTACGAGCAGTACTTC.

The chain recombines TRBV7-3 with TRBJ1-1, with D uncertain. V lost 0 bases, J lost 1 base, and 9 bases lay in between. Germline V lookup: CDR1 SGHTA, CDR2 FQGTGA. The CDR3 consists of 15 residues. Here the CDR3 reads CASSLTSHQNTEAFF. CDR3 DNA sequence: TGTGCCAGCAGCTTAACGTCACACCAGAACACTGAAGCTTTCTTT.